These T cell receptor beta chains were read from a single sample in a study of metastatic and nonmetastatic thyroid tumors. TCRdb re-called the PCR reads with MiXCR. Of roughly 39,000 clones in the sample, roughly 45% were seen once. Sequences were obtained from tumor tissue. Receptor source: a male donor with papillary thyroid cancer or a benign thyroid nodule (not recorded which). Some clones in this sample may be carry-over from other donors' samples. The CDR3 runs from the conserved cysteine through the conserved F or W. D genes are given only for firm matches. Size values are once, few and many counts, or a class for expanded clones, and some rows have none.

d_call: NA; clone_size: NA; j_call: TRBJ2-1; v_call: TRBV30; cdr3_nt: TGTGCCTGGACCCCAGGATCGGGCAATGAGCAGTTCTTC; cdr3_aa: CAWTPGSGNEQFF
d_call: TRBD1; clone_size: NA; j_call: TRBJ1-2; v_call: TRBV19; cdr3_nt: TGTGCCAGTAGTATGGGACAGGGGGCTGGCTATGGCTACACCTTC; cdr3_aa: CASSMGQGAGYGYTF
d_call: NA; clone_size: NA; j_call: TRBJ2-2; v_call: TRBV6-1; cdr3_nt: TGTGCCAGCAGTAAAAACAGGGTGGTCACCGGGGAGCTGTTTTTT; cdr3_aa: CASSKNRVVTGELFF
d_call: NA; clone_size: once; j_call: TRBJ2-7; v_call: TRBV11-2; cdr3_nt: TGTGCCAGCAGCCCCTCTTGGGGGGAGACCTACGAGCAGTACTTC; cdr3_aa: CASSPSWGETYEQYF
d_call: NA; clone_size: NA; j_call: TRBJ2-1; v_call: TRBV20-1; cdr3_nt: TGCAGTGCTCTTCGACCGTCAAATGAGCAGTTCTTC; cdr3_aa: CSALRPSNEQFF
d_call: NA; clone_size: NA; j_call: TRBJ2-3; v_call: TRBV4-1; cdr3_nt: TGCGCCAGCAGCCAAGGACCCGGGACTAGCACAGATACGCAGTATTTT; cdr3_aa: CASSQGPGTSTDTQYF
d_call: NA; clone_size: NA; j_call: TRBJ2-7; v_call: TRBV7-8; cdr3_nt: TGTGCCAGCAGCCGGACCCGGGCCTACGAGCAGTACTTC; cdr3_aa: CASSRTRAYEQYF
d_call: TRBD1; clone_size: NA; j_call: TRBJ2-1; v_call: TRBV20-1; cdr3_nt: TGCAGTGCTAGGGGGGACAGGGATCATGAGCAGTTCTTC; cdr3_aa: CSARGDRDHEQFF
d_call: NA; clone_size: few; j_call: TRBJ1-2; v_call: TRBV6-1; cdr3_nt: TGTGCCAGCAGTGAAGCGGGCTCTACTAACTATGGCTACACCTTC; cdr3_aa: CASSEAGSTNYGYTF
d_call: NA; clone_size: few; j_call: TRBJ2-7; v_call: TRBV30; cdr3_nt: TGTGCCTGGAGCTGGCCTAATCCCTACGAGCAGTACTTC; cdr3_aa: CAWSWPNPYEQYF
d_call: TRBD1; clone_size: NA; j_call: TRBJ2-7; v_call: TRBV5-1; cdr3_nt: TGCGCCAGCAGCGAACTAACGACAGGGTACGAGCAGTACTTC; cdr3_aa: CASSELTTGYEQYF
d_call: NA; clone_size: NA; j_call: TRBJ1-5; v_call: TRBV19; cdr3_nt: TGTGCCAGTAGTTCTTATCGGGGCAATCAGCCCCAGCATTTT; cdr3_aa: CASSSYRGNQPQHF
d_call: NA; clone_size: NA; j_call: TRBJ2-7; v_call: TRBV11-2; cdr3_nt: TGTGCCAGCAGCTACTCGGGGGCGAGCTCCTACGAGCAGTACTTC; cdr3_aa: CASSYSGASSYEQYF
d_call: NA; clone_size: NA; j_call: TRBJ2-7; v_call: TRBV11-3; cdr3_nt: TGTGCCAGCAGCTTAGATGGGTACGAGCAGTACTTC; cdr3_aa: CASSLDGYEQYF
d_call: NA; clone_size: NA; j_call: TRBJ2-7; v_call: TRBV18; cdr3_nt: TGTGCCAGCTCACCGTCTTACGACAGGGAGCAGTACTTC; cdr3_aa: CASSPSYDREQYF
d_call: NA; clone_size: few; j_call: TRBJ2-7; v_call: TRBV4-1; cdr3_nt: TGCGCCAGCAGCCAACTGCCTGGACGTCTTCGGGAGCAGTACTTC; cdr3_aa: CASSQLPGRLREQYF
d_call: NA; clone_size: NA; j_call: TRBJ1-1; v_call: TRBV18; cdr3_nt: TGTGCCAGCTCACCAGATACGAGACTTGACAGGCCCACTGAAGCTTTCTTT; cdr3_aa: CASSPDTRLDRPTEAFF
d_call: NA; clone_size: NA; j_call: TRBJ2-2; v_call: TRBV7-3; cdr3_nt: TGTGCCAGCAGCTCCGGACTTGACACCGGGGAGCTGTTTTTT; cdr3_aa: CASSSGLDTGELFF
d_call: NA; clone_size: NA; j_call: TRBJ2-2; v_call: TRBV6-4; cdr3_nt: TGTGCCAGCAGTGACTCGAGGGGTGTTGGCACCGGGGAGCTGTTTTTT; cdr3_aa: CASSDSRGVGTGELFF
d_call: NA; clone_size: NA; j_call: TRBJ1-1; v_call: TRBV10-3; cdr3_nt: TGTGCCATTGCGACAGCAGTAAACACTGAAGCTTTCTTT; cdr3_aa: CAIATAVNTEAFF
d_call: NA; clone_size: medium-sized; j_call: TRBJ2-7; v_call: TRBV28; cdr3_nt: TGTGCCAGCAGTTGGAACATCGAGCAGTACTTC; cdr3_aa: CASSWNIEQYF
d_call: NA; clone_size: NA; j_call: TRBJ1-3; v_call: TRBV4-1; cdr3_nt: TGCGCCAGCAGCCAAGATCGGGGGGCGGGTGGAAACACCATATATTTT; cdr3_aa: CASSQDRGAGGNTIYF
d_call: NA; clone_size: NA; j_call: TRBJ2-7; v_call: TRBV27; cdr3_nt: TGTGCCAGCAGTTTCTCGCGGTTACACGAGCAGTACTTC; cdr3_aa: CASSFSRLHEQYF
d_call: NA; clone_size: NA; j_call: TRBJ2-6; v_call: TRBV30; cdr3_nt: TGTGCCTGGAGTGTACTGGGCTCTGGGGCCAACGTCCTGACTTTC; cdr3_aa: CAWSVLGSGANVLTF
d_call: TRBD1; clone_size: few; j_call: TRBJ1-5; v_call: TRBV6-1; cdr3_nt: TGTGCCAGCAGTGACTACGGACAGGGAGATAGCAATCAGCCCCAGCATTTT; cdr3_aa: CASSDYGQGDSNQPQHF
d_call: NA; clone_size: few; j_call: TRBJ1-5; v_call: TRBV28; cdr3_nt: TGTGCCAGCAGTTTGGGCGGGCAGCCCCAGCATTTT; cdr3_aa: CASSLGGQPQHF
d_call: TRBD1; clone_size: NA; j_call: TRBJ1-2; v_call: TRBV19; cdr3_nt: TGTGCCAGTAGTACGGTAGGGACAGGGAATGGCTACACCTTC; cdr3_aa: CASSTVGTGNGYTF
d_call: TRBD1; clone_size: NA; j_call: TRBJ2-3; v_call: TRBV7-3; cdr3_nt: TGTGCCAGCAGCCCGGGACAGATCACAGATACGCAGTATTTT; cdr3_aa: CASSPGQITDTQYF
d_call: NA; clone_size: NA; j_call: TRBJ2-1; v_call: TRBV4-2; cdr3_nt: TGTGCCAGCAGTCACTCGAAAGGGGAGCAGTTCTTC; cdr3_aa: CASSHSKGEQFF
d_call: NA; clone_size: NA; j_call: TRBJ1-4; v_call: TRBV2; cdr3_nt: TGTGCCAGCGTGTTAATGATCGGAAAACTGTTTTTT; cdr3_aa: CASVLMIGKLFF
d_call: TRBD1; clone_size: NA; j_call: TRBJ1-4; v_call: TRBV5-1; cdr3_nt: TGCGCCAGCAGCCCCTATGGGACAGTGAATGAAAAACTGTTTTTT; cdr3_aa: CASSPYGTVNEKLFF